Listed below are T cell receptor beta chains from one sample, sequenced in a study of T cells in tuberculosis. Sequencing used immunoSEQ multiplex PCR; TCRdb keeps in-frame clones, though not all of them. The sample shows roughly 7,100 clones, approximately 95% of them seen only once. Material for sequencing was PBMCs. The receptors here all came from an adult with tuberculosis. Both conserved end residues are part of each CDR3. D genes are given only for firm matches. For some rows the clone size is stated as once, few or many, or as a class when expanded; others skip it.

V	length	J	size	D	CDR3	DNA
TRBV7-2	13	TRBJ2-3	.	.	CAGADFAESTQYF	TGTGCCGGCGCAGACTTCGCAGAGTCCACGCAGTATTTT
TRBV7-3	13	TRBJ2-1	.	.	CASSLSRQDEQFF	TGTGCCAGCAGCTTAAGTCGGCAGGATGAGCAGTTCTTC
TRBV19	12	TRBJ2-1	.	.	CASSIRQYEQFF	TGTGCCAGTAGTATTAGACAGTATGAGCAGTTCTTC
TRBV27	14	TRBJ2-7	once	.	CASSSTGNSYEQYF	TGTGCCAGCAGTTCTACAGGGAACTCCTACGAGCAGTACTTC
TRBV11-3	14	TRBJ2-7	.	.	CASSPRGGAKEQYF	TGTGCCAGCAGCCCCCGAGGGGGGGCGAAGGAGCAGTACTTC
TRBV4-1	13	TRBJ2-5	.	TRBD2	CASSPGTSETQYF	TGCGCCAGCAGCCCGGGGACTAGCGAGACCCAGTACTTC
TRBV11-3	13	TRBJ2-5	.	.	CASSLNRAETQYF	TGTGCCAGCAGCTTAAACAGGGCAGAGACCCAGTACTTC
TRBV19	13	TRBJ1-1	.	TRBD1	CASSLTGGSEAFF	TGTGCCAGTAGTTTGACAGGGGGGTCTGAAGCTTTCTTT
TRBV6-1	12	TRBJ2-5	.	.	CASKTAQETQYF	TGTGCCAGCAAAACAGCCCAAGAGACCCAGTACTTC
TRBV5-1	13	TRBJ1-2	.	TRBD1	CASSAGTGYGYTF	TGCGCCAGCAGCGCCGGGACAGGCTACGGCTACACCTTC
TRBV6-6	15	TRBJ1-2	.	TRBD1	CASRDRVRANYGYTF	TGTGCCAGCAGGGACAGGGTCAGAGCTAACTATGGCTACACCTTC
TRBV29-1	14	TRBJ1-1	.	TRBD1	CSAGTGERGTEAFF	TGCAGCGCCGGGACAGGGGAAAGGGGGACTGAAGCTTTCTTT
TRBV15	12	TRBJ2-2	.	.	CATSRVIGELFF	TGTGCCACCAGCAGAGTAATCGGGGAGCTGTTTTTT
TRBV27	15	TRBJ2-3	.	.	CASSFWRAHTDTQYF	TGTGCCAGCAGTTTTTGGCGGGCTCACACAGATACGCAGTATTTT
TRBV2	14	TRBJ2-5	.	TRBD2	CASSDTSGQETQYF	TGTGCCAGCAGTGACACTAGCGGTCAAGAGACCCAGTACTTC